A selection of T cell receptor beta chains follows, all from one sample in a study of T cell responses to AZD1222 COVID-19 vaccine. TCRdb keeps only in-frame clones here, not all; method: immunoSEQ multiplex PCR. The repertoire holds about 93,000 clones, 85% to 90% seen once, with more than 2% in the top ten. The sample was peripheral blood, taken 28 days after the second AZD1222 dose. These receptors were collected from an adult who received the AZD1222 COVID-19 vaccine. Both conserved end residues are trimmed from each CDR3. The order of the fields is V gene, J gene, CDR3 protein.

V: TRBV19; J: TRBJ1-5; CDR3: ASSQDRVDLGQPQH
V: TRBV6-4; J: TRBJ2-3; CDR3: ASSDSGPASTDTQY
V: TRBV2; J: TRBJ1-2; CDR3: AGGRQLTPNYGYT
V: TRBV3-1/TRBV3-2; J: TRBJ2-1; CDR3: ARRDRSYNEQF
V: TRBV19; J: TRBJ1-4; CDR3: ASSIGGANEKLF
V: TRBV3-1/TRBV3-2; J: TRBJ2-5; CDR3: ASSQRLAGGQETQY
V: TRBV9; J: TRBJ1-1; CDR3: ASSVGGGSEAF
V: TRBV4-2; J: TRBJ1-1; CDR3: ASSQDGSGQLNTEAF
V: TRBV5-6; J: TRBJ2-1; CDR3: ASSRSMGKTYNEQF
V: TRBV15; J: TRBJ2-7; CDR3: ATSRAGGQGRDEQY
V: TRBV6-5; J: TRBJ1-2; CDR3: ASGDRWTGGNGYT
V: TRBV18; J: TRBJ2-5; CDR3: ASSPQGRQETQY
V: TRBV4-3; J: TRBJ2-4; CDR3: ASSQDRAHPAKNIQY
V: TRBV4-2; J: TRBJ2-7; CDR3: ASSQEEYRTGRSYEQY
V: TRBV4-2; J: TRBJ2-1; CDR3: ASSLDGGGINEQF
V: TRBV28; J: TRBJ1-1; CDR3: ASWNILDTEAF
V: TRBV5-5; J: TRBJ2-7; CDR3: ASSLGGARTTYEQY
V: TRBV19; J: TRBJ2-2; CDR3: ARGPQNTGELF
V: TRBV2; J: TRBJ1-2; CDR3: ASSEGRGRNGYT
V: TRBV6-5; J: TRBJ1-5; CDR3: ASAIIGGGQPQH
V: TRBV5-1; J: TRBJ2-1; CDR3: ASSLVAGSSYNEQF
V: TRBV3-1/TRBV3-2; J: TRBJ1-2; CDR3: ASSQTRVQRTNYGYT
V: TRBV25-1; J: TRBJ2-1; CDR3: ASSEYTGQSEF
V: TRBV9; J: TRBJ1-1; CDR3: ASSVVGRGDTEAF
V: TRBV7-3; J: TRBJ2-1; CDR3: ASSPTLATSEQF
V: TRBV9; J: TRBJ1-2; CDR3: ASSPNSYGYT
V: TRBV6-5; J: TRBJ1-1; CDR3: AIRESTTEAF
V: TRBV30; J: TRBJ2-5; CDR3: AWSVQGGETQY
V: TRBV2; J: TRBJ1-4; CDR3: ASRDRGEKLF
V: TRBV25-1; J: TRBJ1-1; CDR3: ASSVRQGEAF
V: TRBV5-5; J: TRBJ2-7; CDR3: ASSLGRYEQY
V: TRBV7-3; J: TRBJ2-2; CDR3: ASSSGTANTGELF
V: TRBV18; J: TRBJ1-3; CDR3: ASSLNFRDNSGNTIY
V: TRBV19; J: TRBJ2-7; CDR3: ASSIVGREPYEQY
V: TRBV2; J: TRBJ2-1; CDR3: ASSTDRGTHEQF
V: TRBV5-1; J: TRBJ1-1; CDR3: ASSKTPGTDTEAF
V: TRBV25-1; J: TRBJ2-7; CDR3: ASSDLSAGAYEQY
V: TRBV5-1; J: TRBJ1-2; CDR3: ASSLADRGYGYT
V: TRBV9; J: TRBJ1-2; CDR3: ASSVGTSGTSGGYT
V: TRBV5-5; J: TRBJ1-1; CDR3: ASSQGRGGWTEAF
V: TRBV9; J: TRBJ1-2; CDR3: ASSPNRADRYGYT
V: TRBV14; J: TRBJ1-2; CDR3: ASSHGAGTDYGYT
V: TRBV7-2; J: TRBJ1-3; CDR3: ASSFGTNSGNTIY